This T cell receptor (beta chain) is from a study of blood T cell repertoires in COVID-19. Study overall: Samples of COVID-19 (acute and convalescent) were obtained from the United States, Italy and Spain. PBMCs, B-cell-depleted T cells, or T cells were the source of the cDNA or gDNA that made up the material.

Donors were grouped by their self-reported clinical history. Original processing notes: For nucleated cells, counts were estimated from reference gene primer amplification. Clones were read by immunoSEQ multiplex PCR, and TCRdb kept only the in-frame ones, dropping some. V, J and clone size reflect that table, while D and trimming were determined from the DNA. Of a few hundred thousand clones in the sample, around 84% were seen once. Germline lookup yields CDR1 LGHDT and CDR2 YNNKEL (reference sequence). CDR3 length: 15 residues. Trimming took 1 base from V and 1 from J, leaving 10 bases between them.

This clonotype originated in a young man with acute COVID-19. The chain joins TRBV3-1 (or the pseudogene TRBV3-2) to TRBJ1-1; D ambiguous. Material: PBMCs or T cells enriched from blood (not recorded which). CDR3 amino acids: CASSQASGRNTEAFF. DNA for the CDR3: TGTGCCAGCAGCCAAGCGTCTGGGCGGAACACTGAAGCTTTCTTT.